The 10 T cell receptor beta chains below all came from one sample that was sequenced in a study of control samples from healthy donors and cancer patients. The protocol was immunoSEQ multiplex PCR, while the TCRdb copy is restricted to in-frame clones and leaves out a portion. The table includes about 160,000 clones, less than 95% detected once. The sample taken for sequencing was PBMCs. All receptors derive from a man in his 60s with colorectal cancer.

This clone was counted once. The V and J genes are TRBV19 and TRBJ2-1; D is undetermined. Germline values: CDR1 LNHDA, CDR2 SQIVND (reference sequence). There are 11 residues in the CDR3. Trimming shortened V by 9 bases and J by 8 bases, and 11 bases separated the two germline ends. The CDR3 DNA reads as TGTGCCAGCCTCGGTCGACATGAGCAGTTCTTC. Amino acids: CASLGRHEQFF.

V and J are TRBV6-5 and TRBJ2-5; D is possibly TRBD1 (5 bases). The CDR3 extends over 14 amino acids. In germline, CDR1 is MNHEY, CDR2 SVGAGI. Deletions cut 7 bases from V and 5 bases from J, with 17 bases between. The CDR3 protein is CASNPYRNLETQYF. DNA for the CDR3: TGTGCCAGCAATCCCTACAGGAATTTGGAGACCCAGTACTTC.

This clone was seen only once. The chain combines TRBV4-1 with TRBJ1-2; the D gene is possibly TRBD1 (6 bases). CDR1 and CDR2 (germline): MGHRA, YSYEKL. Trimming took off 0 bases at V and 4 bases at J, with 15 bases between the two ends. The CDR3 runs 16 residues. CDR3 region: CASSQDQGGGGYGYTF. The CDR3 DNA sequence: TGCGCCAGCAGCCAAGATCAGGGAGGGGGAGGCTATGGCTACACCTTC.

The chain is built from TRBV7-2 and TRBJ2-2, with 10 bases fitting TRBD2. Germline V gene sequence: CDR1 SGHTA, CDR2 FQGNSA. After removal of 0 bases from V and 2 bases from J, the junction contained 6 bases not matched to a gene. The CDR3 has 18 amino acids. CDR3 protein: CASSLAPSGGLNTGELFF. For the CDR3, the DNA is TGTGCCAGCAGCTTAGCCCCTAGCGGGGGCCTAAACACCGGGGAGCTGTTTTTT.

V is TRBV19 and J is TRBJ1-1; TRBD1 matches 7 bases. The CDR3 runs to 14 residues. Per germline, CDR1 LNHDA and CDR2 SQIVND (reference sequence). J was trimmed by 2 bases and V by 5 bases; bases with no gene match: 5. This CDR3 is CASSVGTANTEAFF. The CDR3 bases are TGTGCCAGTAGTGTCGGGACAGCAAACACTGAAGCTTTCTTT.

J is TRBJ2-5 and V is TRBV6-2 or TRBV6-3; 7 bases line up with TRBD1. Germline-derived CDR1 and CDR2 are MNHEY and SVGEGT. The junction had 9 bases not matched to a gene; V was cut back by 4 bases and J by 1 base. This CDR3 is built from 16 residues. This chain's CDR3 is CASSSPARDSQETQYF. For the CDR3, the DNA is TGTGCCAGCAGTTCGCCCGCCAGGGACAGCCAAGAGACCCAGTACTTC.

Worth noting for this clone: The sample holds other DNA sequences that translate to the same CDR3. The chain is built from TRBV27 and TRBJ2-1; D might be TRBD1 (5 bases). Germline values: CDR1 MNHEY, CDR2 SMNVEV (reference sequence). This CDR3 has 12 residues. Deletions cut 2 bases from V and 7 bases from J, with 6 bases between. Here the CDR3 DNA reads TGTGCCAGCAGTTTAAGGGGTAATGAGCAGTTCTTC. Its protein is CASSLRGNEQFF.

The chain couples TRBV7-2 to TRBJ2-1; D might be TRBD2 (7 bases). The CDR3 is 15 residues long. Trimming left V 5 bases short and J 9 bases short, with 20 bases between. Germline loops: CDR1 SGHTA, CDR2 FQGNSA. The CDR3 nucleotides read TGTGCCAGCAGCCGTCGGGGGGCCATGCCGCCTGAGCAGTTCTTC. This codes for CASSRRGAMPPEQFF.

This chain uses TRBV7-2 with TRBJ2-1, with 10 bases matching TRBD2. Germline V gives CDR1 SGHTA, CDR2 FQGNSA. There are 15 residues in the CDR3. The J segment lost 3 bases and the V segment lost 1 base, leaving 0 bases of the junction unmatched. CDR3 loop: CASSLVAGGYNEQFF. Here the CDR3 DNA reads TGTGCCAGCAGCTTAGTAGCGGGGGGCTACAATGAGCAGTTCTTC.

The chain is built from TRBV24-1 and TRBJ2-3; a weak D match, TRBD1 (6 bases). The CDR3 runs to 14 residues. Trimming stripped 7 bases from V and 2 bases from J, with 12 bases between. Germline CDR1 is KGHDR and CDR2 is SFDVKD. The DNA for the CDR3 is TGTGCCACCAGACAGACAGGATCCACAGATACGCAGTATTTT. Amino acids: CATRQTGSTDTQYF.